This note documents a single T cell receptor (beta chain) sequence. In germline, CDR1 is LGHDT, CDR2 YNNKEL (reference sequence). The CDR3 spans 15 residues. V gave up 5 bases and J gave up 0 bases, with 10 bases separating them. The method was immunoSEQ multiplex PCR; TCRdb's version includes in-frame clones alone and lacks a portion of them. The sample records 150,000 to 200,000 clones, around 85% being singletons. The data were obtained in a study of blood T cell repertoires in COVID-19. The overall study: T cells, B-cell-depleted T cells, or PBMCs provided the cDNA or gDNA that served as material.

This chain connects TRBV3-1 (or the pseudogene TRBV3-2) to TRBJ1-4; D may be TRBD1 (6 bases). The source of this sequence is a man aged 55 to 70 with acute or convalescent COVID-19. The sequenced sample consisted of peripheral blood. CDR3 residues: CASSKGGATNEKLFF. As DNA, the CDR3 is TGTGCCAGCAGCAAGGGGGGGGCAACTAATGAAAAACTGTTTTTT.